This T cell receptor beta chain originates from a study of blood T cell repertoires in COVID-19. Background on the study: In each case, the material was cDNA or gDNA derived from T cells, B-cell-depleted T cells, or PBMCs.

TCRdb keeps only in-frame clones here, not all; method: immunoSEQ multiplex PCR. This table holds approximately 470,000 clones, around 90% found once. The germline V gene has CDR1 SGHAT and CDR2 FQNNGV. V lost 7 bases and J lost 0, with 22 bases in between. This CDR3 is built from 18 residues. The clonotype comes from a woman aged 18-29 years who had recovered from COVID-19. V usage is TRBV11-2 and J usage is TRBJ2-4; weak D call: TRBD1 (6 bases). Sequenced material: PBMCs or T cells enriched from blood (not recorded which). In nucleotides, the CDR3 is TGTGCCAGCACCACGCTTAGGGGGAAGACCCTAGCCAAAAACATTCAGTACTTC. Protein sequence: CASTTLRGKTLAKNIQYF.